The T cell receptor (beta chain) under discussion was sequenced for a study of cytomegalovirus exposure and HLA in healthy donors. About this clone itself: Antigen specificity is unknown.

60 Vbeta and 13 Jbeta primers were used in PCR. Only in-frame clones appear in the TCRdb table, and some are missing; sequencing was by immunoSEQ multiplex PCR. The sample includes about 140,000 clones, 70% to 85% of them seen just once. General study findings and limits: An apparent linkage of common viral pathogens to several of the most significant clusters emerged in a later analysis.

This CDR3 comprises 16 residues. Between the trimmed V and J ends, which lost 3 bases and 2 bases, there was a span of 19 bases. The V gene's germline CDR1 is SQVTM and CDR2 ANQGSEA. The sample taken for sequencing was PBMCs. The V and J genes are TRBV29-1 and TRBJ2-5; D perhaps matches TRBD1 (7 bases). This TCR derives from a man aged 25 to 40 in good health and CMV-seropositive. The CDR3 sequence is CSVDGLGGQRQETQYF. Here the CDR3 DNA reads TGCAGCGTTGATGGCCTGGGGGGACAGAGACAAGAGACCCAGTACTTC.